A selection of T cell receptor beta chains follows, all from one sample in a study of blood T cell repertoires in COVID-19. Profiling relied on immunoSEQ multiplex PCR, and the TCRdb table lists in-frame clones only, not all of them. The sample gives some 180,000 clones, roughly four fifths of which show up once; more than 9.5% is in the top ten. Specimen: peripheral blood. These TCRs come from a woman between 40 and 55 years old with COVID-19, enrolled during active disease. The CDR3 runs from the conserved cysteine through the conserved F or W. D genes are given only for firm matches. Clone size, where shown, is once, few, many, or a class for clones that have expanded.

V	J	size	D	DNA	CDR3
TRBV12-5	TRBJ1-2	-	TRBD1	TGTGCTACTTACTTCAACAGGGGAGGTGGCTACACCTTC	CATYFNRGGGYTF
TRBV28	TRBJ1-4	-	-	TGTGCCAGCAGTAGCCTCGGGGATGAAAAACTGTTTTTT	CASSSLGDEKLFF
TRBV19	TRBJ1-3	-	TRBD1	TGTGCCAGTAGTATCCCCACAGGGGGCCGAAACACCATATATTTT	CASSIPTGGRNTIYF
TRBV19	TRBJ2-3	-	TRBD1	TGTGCCAGTAGTATGCGACAGGGCCTCACAGATACGCAGTATTTT	CASSMRQGLTDTQYF
TRBV2	TRBJ2-3	-	TRBD1	TGTGCCAGCAGCCTTGGGGACAGAACCACAGATACGCAGTATTTT	CASSLGDRTTDTQYF
TRBV6-6	TRBJ1-2	-	-	TGTGCCAGCAGAGCACAGAGGGCGTCACACTATGGCTACACCTTC	CASRAQRASHYGYTF
TRBV27	TRBJ1-1	-	-	TGTGCCAGCAGTTTTCGGGCAGAGGGCACTGAAGCTTTCTTT	CASSFRAEGTEAFF
TRBV28	TRBJ1-1	many	TRBD1	TGTGCCAGCAGTGGTAGGGGACAGGGCAACACTGAAGCTTTCTTT	CASSGRGQGNTEAFF
TRBV9	TRBJ1-2	-	-	TGTGCCAGCAGCGTAGCGGCTAACTATGGCTACACCTTC	CASSVAANYGYTF
TRBV7-9	TRBJ1-4	-	TRBD1	TGTGCCAGCAGTTCCCGGGACAGGGGTGAAAAACTGTTTTTT	CASSSRDRGEKLFF
TRBV5-1	TRBJ2-7	-	TRBD2	TGCGCCAGCAGCTTGGAAGGCGGGAGGGCTTACGAGCAGTACTTC	CASSLEGGRAYEQYF
TRBV29-1	TRBJ2-1	-	-	TGCAGCGTTGTAAGGGGGAACAATGAGCAGTTCTTC	CSVVRGNNEQFF
TRBV10-3	TRBJ2-1	-	TRBD2	TGTGCCATCGGTGGCGGGAGAGCGACCCAGTCGAGAAATGAGCAGTTCTTC	CAIGGGRATQSRNEQFF
TRBV7-6	TRBJ2-5	once	TRBD2	TGTGCCAGCAGCTTGATCGTCGGCGGGAGAGGGCAAGAGACCCAGTACTTC	CASSLIVGGRGQETQYF